These T cell receptor beta chains were read from a single sample in a study of CD8 T cells in Susac syndrome. TCRdb itself ran the immunoSEQ multiplex PCR reads through MiXCR, one entry per CDR3 protein. The data contain about 120,000 distinct CDR3 sequences, 85% to 95% of them singletons. The sample consisted of CD4+ T cells from PBMCs. Receptor source: a human donor with multiple sclerosis. The CDR3 runs from the conserved cysteine through the conserved F or W. D genes are given only for firm matches. Size is stated for part of the rows, as once, few or many counts, or as a class when the clone is expanded.

V gene: TRBV3-1
D gene: .
clone size: .
J gene: TRBJ1-1
CDR3 DNA: TGTGCCAGCAGCCAAGGATGGGGGGTCGGGGACTTT
CDR3 protein: CASSQGWGVGDF

V gene: TRBV20-1
D gene: TRBD1
clone size: once
J gene: TRBJ2-5
CDR3 DNA: TGCAGTGCTGCCCGGGACAGGGGAACGGGAGGGCAAGAGACCCAGTACTTC
CDR3 protein: CSAARDRGTGGQETQYF

V gene: TRBV29-1
D gene: .
clone size: .
J gene: TRBJ1-5
CDR3 DNA: TGTGGGGCAGGGCTGACGGGGCAGCCCCAGCATTTT
CDR3 protein: CGAGLTGQPQHF

V gene: TRBV3-1
D gene: .
clone size: .
J gene: TRBJ2-5
CDR3 DNA: TGTGCCAGCAGCCAAGTTCTGGGGGAGACCCAGTACTTC
CDR3 protein: CASSQVLGETQYF

V gene: TRBV3-1
D gene: .
clone size: .
J gene: TRBJ2-7
CDR3 DNA: TGTGCCAGCAGCCAAGATGGACTGGGCGGCGAGCAGTACTTC
CDR3 protein: CASSQDGLGGEQYF

V gene: TRBV5-1
D gene: .
clone size: .
J gene: TRBJ2-2
CDR3 DNA: TGCGCCAGCAGCCCCTCCTCTGGGCACGAAGGGCTGTTTTTT
CDR3 protein: CASSPSSGHEGLFF

V gene: TRBV25-1
D gene: .
clone size: once
J gene: TRBJ1-2
CDR3 DNA: TGTGCCAGCAGTGAGGGGGCTGGCTACACCTTC
CDR3 protein: CASSEGAGYTF

V gene: TRBV7-3
D gene: .
clone size: once
J gene: TRBJ1-1
CDR3 DNA: TGTGCCAGCAGCTTAAGTTCGGGGAACACTGAAGCTTTCTTT
CDR3 protein: CASSLSSGNTEAFF

V gene: TRBV6-4
D gene: .
clone size: .
J gene: TRBJ2-7
CDR3 DNA: TGTGCCAGCGGGCAAAGACAAGGGGAAAGCTCCTACGAGCAGTACTTC
CDR3 protein: CASGQRQGESSYEQYF

V gene: TRBV4-1
D gene: TRBD2
clone size: .
J gene: TRBJ2-1
CDR3 DNA: TGCGCCAGCAGCCGAACTAGCGGGGGATGGGATGAGCAGTTCTTC
CDR3 protein: CASSRTSGGWDEQFF

V gene: TRBV18
D gene: .
clone size: .
J gene: TRBJ1-1
CDR3 DNA: TGTGCCAGCTCACCACTGGGACCAGAGGGGAACACTGAAGCTTTCTTT
CDR3 protein: CASSPLGPEGNTEAFF

V gene: TRBV6-5
D gene: TRBD2
clone size: .
J gene: TRBJ2-5
CDR3 DNA: TGTGCCAGCAGCGCCCTAGCGGGGGCCGGGAAGACCCAGTACTTC
CDR3 protein: CASSALAGAGKTQYF

V gene: TRBV7-3
D gene: .
clone size: .
J gene: TRBJ1-1
CDR3 DNA: TGTGCCAGCAGCCCCGACGCGGGGCTAACAGAAGCTTTCTTT
CDR3 protein: CASSPDAGLTEAFF

V gene: TRBV6-5
D gene: .
clone size: .
J gene: TRBJ1-2
CDR3 DNA: TGTGCCAGCAGTCCCGAGAGGAGTTATGGCTACACCTTC
CDR3 protein: CASSPERSYGYTF

V gene: TRBV28
D gene: .
clone size: .
J gene: TRBJ1-1
CDR3 DNA: TGTGCCAGCAGCCATACAGCGGTAGAAGCTTTCTTT
CDR3 protein: CASSHTAVEAFF

V gene: TRBV19
D gene: TRBD1
clone size: .
J gene: TRBJ2-5
CDR3 DNA: TGTGCCAGTAGTACTCAAGGACAGGGTCAAGCGACCCAGTACTTC
CDR3 protein: CASSTQGQGQATQYF

V gene: TRBV6-5
D gene: TRBD1
clone size: .
J gene: TRBJ1-5
CDR3 DNA: TGTGCCAGCAGTTACACAGGGGCGAGCAATCAGCCCCAGCATTTT
CDR3 protein: CASSYTGASNQPQHF

V gene: TRBV18
D gene: .
clone size: .
J gene: TRBJ2-5
CDR3 DNA: TGTGCCAGCTCACCACGGATAGAAGAGACCCAGTACTTC
CDR3 protein: CASSPRIEETQYF

V gene: TRBV19
D gene: .
clone size: once
J gene: TRBJ2-5
CDR3 DNA: TGTGCCAGTAGTACCGCTCGCGCGGCGCAAGAGACCCAGTACTTC
CDR3 protein: CASSTARAAQETQYF

V gene: TRBV9
D gene: TRBD1
clone size: .
J gene: TRBJ2-2
CDR3 DNA: TGTGCCAGCAGCGCCTCGACAGGGACCGGGGAGCTGTTTTTT
CDR3 protein: CASSASTGTGELFF

V gene: TRBV6-5
D gene: TRBD1
clone size: .
J gene: TRBJ1-3
CDR3 DNA: TGTGCCAGCACCAAGGGACAGCCTGGAAACACCATATATTTT
CDR3 protein: CASTKGQPGNTIYF

V gene: TRBV27
D gene: .
clone size: .
J gene: TRBJ1-2
CDR3 DNA: TGTGCCAGCAGTGACCGGGACGGAGCTAACTATGGCTACACCTTC
CDR3 protein: CASSDRDGANYGYTF

V gene: TRBV12-3/TRBV12-4
D gene: .
clone size: .
J gene: TRBJ1-2
CDR3 DNA: TGTGCCAGCAGTTCACGGGGGGGCGGCTACACCTTC
CDR3 protein: CASSSRGGGYTF

V gene: TRBV30
D gene: .
clone size: .
J gene: TRBJ1-5
CDR3 DNA: TGTGCCTGGAGTTCCCCCGGAGGGCCCCAGCATTTT
CDR3 protein: CAWSSPGGPQHF

V gene: TRBV28
D gene: .
clone size: .
J gene: TRBJ2-1
CDR3 DNA: TGTGCCAGCAGTCCGCCGGGACACTCTTCCAATGAGCAGTTCTTC
CDR3 protein: CASSPPGHSSNEQFF

V gene: TRBV4-3
D gene: TRBD2
clone size: .
J gene: TRBJ2-7
CDR3 DNA: TGCGCCAGCAGCCAAGTTAACGGGGGGGCCGGCGAGCAGTACTTC
CDR3 protein: CASSQVNGGAGEQYF

V gene: TRBV6-1
D gene: .
clone size: .
J gene: TRBJ1-5
CDR3 DNA: TGTGCCAGCAGTGATCCCACTCAGCCCCAGCATTTT
CDR3 protein: CASSDPTQPQHF

V gene: TRBV2
D gene: .
clone size: once
J gene: TRBJ2-7
CDR3 DNA: TGTGCCAGCAGTGAACCGGTTGCCTCAGTAGCCTACGAGCAGTACTTC
CDR3 protein: CASSEPVASVAYEQYF

V gene: TRBV19
D gene: .
clone size: .
J gene: TRBJ2-1
CDR3 DNA: TGTGCCACCCTAACGCTGCGTCGTCTGTTCTTC
CDR3 protein: CATLTLRRLFF

V gene: TRBV6-5
D gene: TRBD1
clone size: .
J gene: TRBJ2-7
CDR3 DNA: TGTGCCTGTAAACCGGGACAGGGTGGCGACGAGCAGTACTTC
CDR3 protein: CACKPGQGGDEQYF

V gene: TRBV23-1
D gene: .
clone size: .
J gene: TRBJ1-1
CDR3 DNA: TGCGCCAGCAGTCAACACGGCCAGGGTTCGAACACTGAAGCTTTCTTT
CDR3 protein: CASSQHGQGSNTEAFF

V gene: TRBV5-1
D gene: TRBD2
clone size: .
J gene: TRBJ2-3
CDR3 DNA: TGCGCCAGCAGCTTGTTAGCGGGGGATTCAGATACGCAGTATTTT
CDR3 protein: CASSLLAGDSDTQYF

V gene: TRBV11-3
D gene: .
clone size: .
J gene: TRBJ1-1
CDR3 DNA: TGTGCCAGCAGCTTCTCCATGAACACTGAAGCTTTCTTT
CDR3 protein: CASSFSMNTEAFF

V gene: TRBV30
D gene: TRBD1
clone size: .
J gene: TRBJ1-5
CDR3 DNA: TGTGCCTGGAGTGTACCAGGGGGCATAGGGCAGCCCCAGCATTTT
CDR3 protein: CAWSVPGGIGQPQHF

V gene: TRBV4-1
D gene: .
clone size: few
J gene: TRBJ2-7
CDR3 DNA: TGCGCCAGCAGCCGGGACCTCCAGGAGGGTTCCCCCTACGAGCAGTACTTC
CDR3 protein: CASSRDLQEGSPYEQYF

V gene: TRBV30
D gene: TRBD1
clone size: .
J gene: TRBJ2-4
CDR3 DNA: TGTGCCTGGAGGGGACAGGGGGGGAACATTCAGTACTTC
CDR3 protein: CAWRGQGGNIQYF

V gene: TRBV5-4
D gene: .
clone size: .
J gene: TRBJ2-7
CDR3 DNA: TGTGCCAGCAGCATAGGGACGACGGGTCCCAGCTCCTACGAGCAGTACTTC
CDR3 protein: CASSIGTTGPSSYEQYF

V gene: TRBV7-9
D gene: TRBD1
clone size: .
J gene: TRBJ1-6
CDR3 DNA: TGTGCCAGCAGCTTGGGACAGGGGGTGGATTCACCCCTCCACTTT
CDR3 protein: CASSLGQGVDSPLHF

V gene: TRBV13
D gene: .
clone size: .
J gene: TRBJ2-1
CDR3 DNA: TGTGCCAGCAGGCCTAGTGAGCAGTTCTTC
CDR3 protein: CASRPSEQFF

V gene: TRBV7-2
D gene: .
clone size: .
J gene: TRBJ1-4
CDR3 DNA: TGTGCCAGCAGCCCCCCCGGGCACGAGGGGGGAAAACTGTTTTTT
CDR3 protein: CASSPPGHEGGKLFF

V gene: TRBV11-3
D gene: TRBD2
clone size: .
J gene: TRBJ2-1
CDR3 DNA: TGTGCCAGCAGCAAACTAGCGGGGGGGCAGATTCTGTTCTTC
CDR3 protein: CASSKLAGGQILFF

V gene: TRBV20-1
D gene: .
clone size: .
J gene: TRBJ2-3
CDR3 DNA: TGCAGTCCTAAGCCCCCCAGCACAGATACGCAGTATTTT
CDR3 protein: CSPKPPSTDTQYF

V gene: TRBV30
D gene: TRBD1
clone size: .
J gene: TRBJ1-5
CDR3 DNA: TGTGCCTGGAGTGTAAGGCAGGGGGGCCAGCCCCAGCATTTT
CDR3 protein: CAWSVRQGGQPQHF

V gene: TRBV20-1
D gene: .
clone size: .
J gene: TRBJ1-5
CDR3 DNA: TGCAGTGCTAGAGTCGGGGGATTTAGCAATCAGCCCCAGCATTTT
CDR3 protein: CSARVGGFSNQPQHF

V gene: TRBV20-1
D gene: .
clone size: .
J gene: TRBJ2-5
CDR3 DNA: TGCAGTGCTAGAAACTTCGTAGGCGAGCAAGAGACCCAGTACTTC
CDR3 protein: CSARNFVGEQETQYF

V gene: TRBV27
D gene: .
clone size: once
J gene: TRBJ1-3
CDR3 DNA: TGTGCCAGTAAGGGTCTGACCTTCCCCGAAAACACCATATATTTT
CDR3 protein: CASKGLTFPENTIYF